The text below deals with one T cell receptor beta chain. Its matching antigen is unknown. The data were obtained in a study of cytomegalovirus exposure and HLA in healthy donors. On the study more broadly: The 100 to 150 validation repertoires and the approximately 670 first-cohort repertoires shared a platform, a later analysis reported. Study outcomes and limitations: The study flagged fewer than 200 TCR beta chains as cytomegalovirus-associated. According to a subsequent analysis, TCR clusters from the first cohort were inclined to appear together in the roughly 130 validation repertoires.

While the first cohort had 600 to 850 subjects, the donors belonged to the separate validation cohort of roughly 130 subjects. The protocol was immunoSEQ multiplex PCR, while the TCRdb copy is restricted to in-frame clones and leaves out a portion. The table lists approximately 280,000 clones, approximately 88% of them singletons. Deletions cut 1 base from V and 6 bases from J, with 4 bases between. Looked up from germline, CDR1 is MNHEY and CDR2 is SVGAGI. The CDR3 has 12 residues. The TCR originated in a woman aged 18-29 years in good health and CMV-seronegative. The specimen was PBMCs. The chain is built from TRBV6-5 and TRBJ2-1; D remains unclear. The CDR3 loop reads CASSYFGNEQFF. The CDR3 DNA reads TGTGCCAGCAGTTACTTCGGCAATGAGCAGTTCTTC.